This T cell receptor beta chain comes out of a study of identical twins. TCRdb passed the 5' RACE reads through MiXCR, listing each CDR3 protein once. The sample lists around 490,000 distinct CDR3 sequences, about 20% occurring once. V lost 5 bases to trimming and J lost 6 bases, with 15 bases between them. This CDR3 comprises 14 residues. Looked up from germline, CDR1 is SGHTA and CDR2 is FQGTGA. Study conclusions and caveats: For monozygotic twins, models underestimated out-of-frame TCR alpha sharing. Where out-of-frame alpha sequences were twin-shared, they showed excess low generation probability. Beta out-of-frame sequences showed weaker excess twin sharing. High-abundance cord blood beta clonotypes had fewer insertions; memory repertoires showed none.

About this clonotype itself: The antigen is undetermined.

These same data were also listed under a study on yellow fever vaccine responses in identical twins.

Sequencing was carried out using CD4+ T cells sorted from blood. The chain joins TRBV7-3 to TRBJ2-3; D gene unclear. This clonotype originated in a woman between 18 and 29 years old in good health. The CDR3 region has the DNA TGTGCCAGCAGCGTTAACACGGGCTCTGATACGCAGTATTTT. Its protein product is CASSVNTGSDTQYF.